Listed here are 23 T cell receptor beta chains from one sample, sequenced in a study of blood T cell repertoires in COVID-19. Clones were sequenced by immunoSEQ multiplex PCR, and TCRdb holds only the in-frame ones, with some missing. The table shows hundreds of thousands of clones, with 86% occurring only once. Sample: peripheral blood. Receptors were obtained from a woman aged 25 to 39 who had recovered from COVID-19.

The CDR3 spells CASSGRDSQETQYF. In nucleotides, the CDR3 is TGTGCCAGCAGCGGCCGGGACAGCCAAGAGACCCAGTACTTC. The rearrangement uses TRBV5-4 and TRBJ2-5; 7 nucleotides match TRBD1. The V gene's germline CDR1 is SGHNT and CDR2 YYREEE (reference sequence). Germline trimming cut 4 bases from V and 1 base from J; bases unmatched to any gene: 4. The CDR3 has 14 residues.

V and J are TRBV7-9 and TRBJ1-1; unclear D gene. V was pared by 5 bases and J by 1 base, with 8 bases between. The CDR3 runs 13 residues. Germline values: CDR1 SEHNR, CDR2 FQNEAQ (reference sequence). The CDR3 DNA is TGTGCCAGCAGCCTACGGGGGAACACTGAAGCTTTCTTT. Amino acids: CASSLRGNTEAFF.

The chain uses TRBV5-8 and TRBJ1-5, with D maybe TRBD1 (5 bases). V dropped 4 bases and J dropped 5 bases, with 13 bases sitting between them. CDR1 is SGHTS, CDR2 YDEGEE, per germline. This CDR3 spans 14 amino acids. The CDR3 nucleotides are TGTGCCAGCAGCGGGAGGGGAGGGTATCAGCCCCAGCATTTT. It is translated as CASSGRGGYQPQHF.

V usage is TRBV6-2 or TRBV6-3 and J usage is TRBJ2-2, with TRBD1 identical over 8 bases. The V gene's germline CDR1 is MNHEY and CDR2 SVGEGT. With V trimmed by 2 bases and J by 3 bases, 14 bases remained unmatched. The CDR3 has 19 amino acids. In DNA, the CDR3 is TGTGCCAGCAGTTACCCAGTTGTTGGACAGGGTTTTTACACCGGGGAGCTGTTTTTT. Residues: CASSYPVVGQGFYTGELFF.

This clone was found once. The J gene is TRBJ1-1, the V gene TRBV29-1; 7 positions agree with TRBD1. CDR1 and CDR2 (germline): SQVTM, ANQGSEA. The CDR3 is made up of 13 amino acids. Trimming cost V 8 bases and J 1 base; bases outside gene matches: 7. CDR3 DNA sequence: TGCAGCATCTGGACAGGTGGGAACACTGAAGCTTTCTTT. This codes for CSIWTGGNTEAFF.

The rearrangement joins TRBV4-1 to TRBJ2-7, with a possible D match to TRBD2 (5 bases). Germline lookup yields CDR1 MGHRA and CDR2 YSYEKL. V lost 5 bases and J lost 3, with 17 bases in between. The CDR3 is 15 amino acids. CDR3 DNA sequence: TGCGCCAGCAGCTTAGTGCCGAGCGCGGGCTACGAGCAGTACTTC. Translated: CASSLVPSAGYEQYF.

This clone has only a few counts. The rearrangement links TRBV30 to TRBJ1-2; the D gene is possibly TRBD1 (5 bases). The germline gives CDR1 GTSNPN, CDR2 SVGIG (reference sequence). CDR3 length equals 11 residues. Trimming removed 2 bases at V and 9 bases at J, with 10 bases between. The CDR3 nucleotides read TGTGCCTGGAGTAAGGGGTGGCGCTACACCTTC. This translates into CAWSKGWRYTF.

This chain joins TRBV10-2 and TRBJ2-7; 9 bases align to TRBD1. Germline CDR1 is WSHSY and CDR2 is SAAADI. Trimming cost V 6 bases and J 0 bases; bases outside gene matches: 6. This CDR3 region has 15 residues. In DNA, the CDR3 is TGCGCCAGCAGCCTAGACAGGGGGGACTCCTACGAGCAGTACTTC. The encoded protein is CASSLDRGDSYEQYF.

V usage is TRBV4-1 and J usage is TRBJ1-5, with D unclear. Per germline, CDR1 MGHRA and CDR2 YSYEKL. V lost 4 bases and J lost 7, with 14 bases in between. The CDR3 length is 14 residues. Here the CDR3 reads CASSPPGYQQPQHF. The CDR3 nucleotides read TGCGCCAGCAGCCCCCCCGGGTATCAACAGCCCCAGCATTTT.

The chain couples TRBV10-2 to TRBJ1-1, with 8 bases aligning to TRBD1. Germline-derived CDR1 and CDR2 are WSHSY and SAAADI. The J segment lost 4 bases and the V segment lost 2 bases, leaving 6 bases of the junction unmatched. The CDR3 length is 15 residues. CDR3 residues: CASSEATGAGTEAFF. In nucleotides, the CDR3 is TGCGCCAGCAGTGAGGCGACAGGGGCTGGCACTGAAGCTTTCTTT.

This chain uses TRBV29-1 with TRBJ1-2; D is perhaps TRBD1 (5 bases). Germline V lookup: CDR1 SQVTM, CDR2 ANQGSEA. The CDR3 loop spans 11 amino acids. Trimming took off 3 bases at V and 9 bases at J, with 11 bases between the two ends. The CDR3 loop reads CSVEQGSSYTF. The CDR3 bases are TGCAGCGTTGAGCAGGGATCTAGCTACACCTTC.

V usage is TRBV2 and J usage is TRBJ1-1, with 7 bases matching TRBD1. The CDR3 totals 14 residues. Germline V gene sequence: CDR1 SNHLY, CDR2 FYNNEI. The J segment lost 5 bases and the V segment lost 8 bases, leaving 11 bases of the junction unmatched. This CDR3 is CASSAQGPQTEAFF. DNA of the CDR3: TGTGCCAGCTCTGCACAGGGGCCTCAGACTGAAGCTTTCTTT.

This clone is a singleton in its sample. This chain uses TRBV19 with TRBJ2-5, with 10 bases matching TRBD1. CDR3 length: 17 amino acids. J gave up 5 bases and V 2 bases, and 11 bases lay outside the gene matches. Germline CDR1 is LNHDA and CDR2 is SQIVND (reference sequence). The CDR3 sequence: CASSISSEGQGIETQYF. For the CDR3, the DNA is TGTGCCAGTAGTATATCCTCTGAGGGACAGGGGATCGAGACCCAGTACTTC.

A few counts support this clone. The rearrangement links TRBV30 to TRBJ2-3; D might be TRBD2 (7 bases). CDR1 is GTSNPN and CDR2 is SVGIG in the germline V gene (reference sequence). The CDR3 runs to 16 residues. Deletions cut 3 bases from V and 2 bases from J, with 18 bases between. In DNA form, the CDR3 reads TGTGCCTGGAGCCTTGTGGGGGGGCAGAACACAGATACGCAGTATTTT. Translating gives CAWSLVGGQNTDTQYF.

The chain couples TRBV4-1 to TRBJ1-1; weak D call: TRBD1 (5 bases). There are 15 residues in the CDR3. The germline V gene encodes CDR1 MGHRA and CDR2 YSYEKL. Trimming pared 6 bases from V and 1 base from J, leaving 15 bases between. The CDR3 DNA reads TGCGCCAGCAGACCGGGGGGGGACGAGAACACTGAAGCTTTCTTT. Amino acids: CASRPGGDENTEAFF.

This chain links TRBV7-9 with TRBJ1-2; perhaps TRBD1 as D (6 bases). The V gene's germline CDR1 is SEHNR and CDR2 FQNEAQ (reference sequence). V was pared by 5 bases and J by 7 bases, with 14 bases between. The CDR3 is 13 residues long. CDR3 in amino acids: CASSGSGDRGYTF. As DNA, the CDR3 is TGTGCCAGCAGCGGGTCAGGGGATCGTGGCTACACCTTC. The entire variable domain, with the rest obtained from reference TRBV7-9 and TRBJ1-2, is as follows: DTGVSQNPRHKITKRGQNVTFRCDPISEHNRLYWYRQTLGQGPEFLTYFQNEAQLEKSRLLSDRFSAERPKGSFSTLEIQRTEQGDSAMYLCASSGSGDRGYTFGSGTRLTVV.

CDR3 sequence (DNA): TGTGCCAGCTCTCCGGGACAGGGGGCTTATGGCTACACCTTC. Amino acid sequence: CASSPGQGAYGYTF. The V gene is TRBV18, the J gene TRBJ1-2, with 12 bases that match TRBD1. The J segment lost 5 bases and the V segment lost 6 bases, leaving 4 bases of the junction unmatched. From germline, CDR1 is KGHSH and CDR2 LQKENI. CDR3 length: 14 residues.

This CDR3 is CASSTGLAGPTDEQYF. The CDR3 nucleotides are TGTGCCAGTAGTACGGGACTAGCGGGACCTACGGATGAGCAGTACTTC. The genes are TRBV19 and TRBJ2-7, with TRBD2 matching over 13 bases. The CDR3 totals 16 residues. The germline V gene has CDR1 LNHDA and CDR2 SQIVND (reference sequence). V lost 4 bases, J lost 7 bases, and 10 bases stayed unmatched.

CDR3: CASSFGLAQDTQYF. In DNA form, the CDR3 reads TGTGCCAGCAGCTTTGGACTAGCCCAGGATACGCAGTATTTT. This chain links TRBV7-2 with TRBJ2-3; 8 bases line up with TRBD2. Germline assignment: CDR1 SGHTA and CDR2 FQGNSA. The V and J ends lost 3 bases and 6 bases, in that order; junction bases with no gene match: 5. The CDR3 loop spans 14 amino acids.

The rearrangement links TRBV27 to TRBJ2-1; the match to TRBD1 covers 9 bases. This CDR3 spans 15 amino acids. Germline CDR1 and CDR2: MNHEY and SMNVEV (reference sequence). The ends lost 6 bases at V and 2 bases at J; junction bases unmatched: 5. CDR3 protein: CASSLGTGTYNEQFF. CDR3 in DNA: TGTGCCAGCAGCTTGGGGACAGGGACCTACAATGAGCAGTTCTTC.

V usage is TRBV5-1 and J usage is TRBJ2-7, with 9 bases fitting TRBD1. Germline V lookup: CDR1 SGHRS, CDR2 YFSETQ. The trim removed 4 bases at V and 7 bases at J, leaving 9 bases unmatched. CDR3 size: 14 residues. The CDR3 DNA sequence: TGCGCCAGCAGCAACGGGACAGGGCTAAGGGAGCAGTACTTC. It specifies CASSNGTGLREQYF.

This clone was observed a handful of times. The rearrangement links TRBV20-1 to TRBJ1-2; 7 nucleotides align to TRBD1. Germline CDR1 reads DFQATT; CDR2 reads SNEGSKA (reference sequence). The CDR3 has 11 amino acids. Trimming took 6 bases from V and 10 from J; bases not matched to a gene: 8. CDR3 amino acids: CSARGDSNYTF. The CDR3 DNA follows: TGCAGTGCCCGAGGGGACAGCAACTACACCTTC.

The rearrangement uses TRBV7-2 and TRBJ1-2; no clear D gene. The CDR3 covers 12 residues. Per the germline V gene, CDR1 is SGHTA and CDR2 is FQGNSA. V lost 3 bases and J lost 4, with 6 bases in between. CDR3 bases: TGTGCCAGCAGCTTGGGCAGCTATGGCTACACCTTC. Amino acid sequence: CASSLGSYGYTF.